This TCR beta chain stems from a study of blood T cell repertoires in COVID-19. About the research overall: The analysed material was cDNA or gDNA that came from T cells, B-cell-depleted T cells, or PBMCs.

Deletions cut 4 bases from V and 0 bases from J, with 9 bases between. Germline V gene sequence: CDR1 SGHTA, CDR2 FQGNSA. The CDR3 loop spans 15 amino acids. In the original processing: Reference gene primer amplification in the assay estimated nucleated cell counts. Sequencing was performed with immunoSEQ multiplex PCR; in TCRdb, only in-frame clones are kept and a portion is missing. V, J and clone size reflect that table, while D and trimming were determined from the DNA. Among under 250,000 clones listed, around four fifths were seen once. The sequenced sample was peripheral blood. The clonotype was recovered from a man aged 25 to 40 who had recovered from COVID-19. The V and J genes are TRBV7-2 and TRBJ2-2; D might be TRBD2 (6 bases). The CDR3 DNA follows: TGTGCCAGCAGCTCCGGGGGAACGAACACCGGGGAGCTGTTTTTT. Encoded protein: CASSSGGTNTGELFF.